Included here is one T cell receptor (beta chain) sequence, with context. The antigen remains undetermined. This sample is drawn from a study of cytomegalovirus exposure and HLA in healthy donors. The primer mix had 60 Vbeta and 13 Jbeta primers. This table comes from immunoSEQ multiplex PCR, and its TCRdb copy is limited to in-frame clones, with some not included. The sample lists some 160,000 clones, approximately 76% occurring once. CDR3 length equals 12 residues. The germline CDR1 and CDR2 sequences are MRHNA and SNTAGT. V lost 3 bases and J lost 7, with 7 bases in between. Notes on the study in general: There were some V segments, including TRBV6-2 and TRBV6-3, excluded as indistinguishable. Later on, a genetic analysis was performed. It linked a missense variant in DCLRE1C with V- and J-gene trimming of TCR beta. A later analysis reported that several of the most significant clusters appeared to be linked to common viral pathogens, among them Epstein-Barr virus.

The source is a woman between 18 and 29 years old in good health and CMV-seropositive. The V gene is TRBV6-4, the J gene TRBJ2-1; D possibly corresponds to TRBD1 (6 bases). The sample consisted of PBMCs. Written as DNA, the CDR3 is TGTGCCAGCAGTGAAAGGGGGAATGAGCAGTTCTTC. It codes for CASSERGNEQFF.